This TCR beta chain was identified in a study of OX40 agonist ivuxolimab in advanced cancers. About the research overall: Earlier anti-PD-1, anti-PD-L1 or anti-CTLA-4 therapy was permitted; 30% to 45% had received some. One patient with hepatocellular carcinoma and two with cutaneous melanoma, three in all, had partial responses.

Sampling of blood occurred at baseline, cycle 4 day 1, and cycle 7 day 1. Sequencing was performed with immunoSEQ multiplex PCR; in TCRdb, only in-frame clones are kept and a portion is missing. The data show over 80,000 clones, with roughly nine tenths seen just once and around 5.5% held by the top ten. Germline loops: CDR1 MNHEY, CDR2 SVGAGI. Trimming took 0 bases from V and 8 from J, leaving 11 bases between them. This CDR3 is 15 amino acids long. The sample here was CD4+ or CD8+ T cells sorted from blood, taken in a trial of the OX40 agonist ivuxolimab. This receptor was identified in an adult with an advanced solid tumor such as melanoma, head and neck, liver or kidney cancer. This chain uses TRBV6-5 with TRBJ1-6; D ambiguous. Here the CDR3 reads CASSYSTQAHSPLHF. The CDR3 region has the DNA TGTGCCAGCAGTTACTCGACTCAGGCGCATTCACCCCTCCACTTT.